This T cell receptor (beta chain) was retrieved from a study of blood T cell repertoires in COVID-19. Study as a whole: COVID-19 samples, acute and convalescent, were from the United States, Italy and Spain. T cells, B-cell-depleted T cells, or PBMCs supplied cDNA or gDNA.

Authors' data handling: How many nucleated cells were present was estimated from reference gene primer amplification. Only in-frame clones appear in the TCRdb table, and some are missing; sequencing was by immunoSEQ multiplex PCR. D and trimming come from the DNA, and the V and J calls and clone size come from that table. This sample has about 140,000 clones, with roughly nine tenths found just once. Unmatched junction bases numbered 10, after V lost 0 bases and J lost 6 bases. This CDR3 spans 16 amino acids. Germline V gene data show CDR1 as MGHRA and CDR2 as YSYEKL. This TCR was sampled from a human donor with COVID-19, enrolled during active disease. The donor label of this sample is uncertain. Sequenced material: peripheral blood. V gene TRBV4-1 combines with J gene TRBJ1-1; 7 nucleotides agree with TRBD1. CDR3 sequence (DNA): TGCGCCAGCAGCCAAGACGAGGGGGCTTGGAATTCTGAAGCTTTCTTT. Translation: CASSQDEGAWNSEAFF.